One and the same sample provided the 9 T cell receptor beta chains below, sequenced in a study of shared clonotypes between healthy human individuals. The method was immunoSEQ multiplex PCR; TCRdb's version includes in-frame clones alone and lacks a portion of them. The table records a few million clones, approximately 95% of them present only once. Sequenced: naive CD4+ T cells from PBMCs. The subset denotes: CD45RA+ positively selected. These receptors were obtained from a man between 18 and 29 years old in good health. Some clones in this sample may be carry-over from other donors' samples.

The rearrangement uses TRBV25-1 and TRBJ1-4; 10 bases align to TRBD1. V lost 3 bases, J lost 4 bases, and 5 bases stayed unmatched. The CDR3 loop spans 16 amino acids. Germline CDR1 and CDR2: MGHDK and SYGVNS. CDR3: CASSEGQGLGNEKLFF. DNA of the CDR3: TGTGCCAGCAGTGAGGGACAGGGGCTCGGTAATGAAAAACTGTTTTTT.

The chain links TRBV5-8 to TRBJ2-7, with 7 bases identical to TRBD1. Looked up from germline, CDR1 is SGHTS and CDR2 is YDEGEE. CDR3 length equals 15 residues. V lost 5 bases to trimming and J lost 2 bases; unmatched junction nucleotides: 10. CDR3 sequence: CASSPGQAPAYEQYF. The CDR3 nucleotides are TGTGCCAGCAGTCCAGGACAGGCCCCAGCCTACGAGCAGTACTTC.

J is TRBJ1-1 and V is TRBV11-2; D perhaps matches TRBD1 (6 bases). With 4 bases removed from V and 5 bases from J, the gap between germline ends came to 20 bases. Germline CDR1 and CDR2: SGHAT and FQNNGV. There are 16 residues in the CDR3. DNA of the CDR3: TGTGCCAGCAGCTCTATACTAACAGGGAAAGGGACTGAAGCTTTCTTT. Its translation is CASSSILTGKGTEAFF.

The CDR3 sequence is CAISEASSIQYF. CDR3 DNA sequence: TGTGCCATCAGTGAAGCATCTAGCATTCAGTACTTC. The rearrangement joins TRBV10-3 to TRBJ2-4; D is unresolved. Germline assignment: CDR1 ENHRY and CDR2 SYGVKD. Trimming removed 3 bases from V and 9 bases from J, with 9 bases in between. The CDR3 runs 12 residues.

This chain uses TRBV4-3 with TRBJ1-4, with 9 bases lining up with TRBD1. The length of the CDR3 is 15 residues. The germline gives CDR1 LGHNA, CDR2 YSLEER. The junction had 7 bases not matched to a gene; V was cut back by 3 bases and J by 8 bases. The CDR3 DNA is TGCGCCAGCAGCCAGGCCGGGACAGGGTTGGAAAAACTGTTTTTT. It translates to CASSQAGTGLEKLFF.

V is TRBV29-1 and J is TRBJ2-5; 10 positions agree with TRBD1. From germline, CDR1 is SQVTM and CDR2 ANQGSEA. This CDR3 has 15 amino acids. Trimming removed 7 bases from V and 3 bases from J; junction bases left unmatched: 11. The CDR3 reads CSASPGTGVEETQYF. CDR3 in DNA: TGCAGCGCCTCACCCGGGACAGGGGTCGAAGAGACCCAGTACTTC. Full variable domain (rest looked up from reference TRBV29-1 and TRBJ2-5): SAVISQKPSRDICQRGTSLTIQCQVDSQVTMMFWYRQQPGQSLTLIATANQGSEATYESGFVIDKFPISRPNLTFSTLTVSNMSPEDSSIYLCSASPGTGVEETQYFGPGTRLLVL.

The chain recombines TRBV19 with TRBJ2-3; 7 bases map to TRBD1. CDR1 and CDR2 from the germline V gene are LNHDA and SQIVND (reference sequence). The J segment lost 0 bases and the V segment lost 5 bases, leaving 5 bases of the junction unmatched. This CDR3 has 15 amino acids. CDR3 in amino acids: CASSVGQVSTDTQYF. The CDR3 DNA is TGTGCCAGTAGTGTAGGACAGGTTAGCACAGATACGCAGTATTTT.

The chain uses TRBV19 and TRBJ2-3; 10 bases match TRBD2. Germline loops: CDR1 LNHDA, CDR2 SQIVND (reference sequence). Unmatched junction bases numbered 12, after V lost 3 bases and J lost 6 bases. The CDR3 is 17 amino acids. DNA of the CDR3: TGTGCCAGTAGTATCGAGAGAGCTAGCGGGAGTGTGGATACGCAGTATTTT. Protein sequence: CASSIERASGSVDTQYF.

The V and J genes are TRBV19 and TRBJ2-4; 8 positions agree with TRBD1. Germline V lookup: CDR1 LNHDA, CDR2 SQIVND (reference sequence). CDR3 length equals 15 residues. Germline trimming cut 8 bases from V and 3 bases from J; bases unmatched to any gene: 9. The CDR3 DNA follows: TGTGCCAGTCGATCCGAACAGGGGGTCAAAAACATTCAGTACTTC. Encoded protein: CASRSEQGVKNIQYF.